This T cell receptor beta chain came from a study of control samples from healthy donors and cancer patients. Profiled with immunoSEQ multiplex PCR; TCRdb holds only in-frame clones, not every one. Of some 13,000 clones in the sample, about four fifths were seen once. Germline values: CDR1 SGHRS, CDR2 YFSETQ. There are 16 residues in the CDR3. V dropped 4 bases and J dropped 0; count of bases not matched to a gene: 6. This TCR was recovered from a male donor with melanoma. V gene TRBV5-1 combines with J gene TRBJ1-1, with 10 bases that match TRBD1. The sequenced sample consisted of formalin-fixed, paraffin-embedded tissue. The CDR3 protein is CASSPDRGHMNTEAFF. CDR3 nucleotide sequence: TGCGCCAGCAGCCCAGACAGGGGGCACATGAACACTGAAGCTTTCTTT.